This TCR beta chain originates from a study of PD-1 blockade in classical Hodgkin lymphoma. The patients all showed relapse after autologous stem cell transplantation, while their brentuximab vedotin exposure varied. Thawed PBMCs were subjected to magnetic negative selection, which yielded isolated CD8+ T cells. The assay was immunoSEQ multiplex PCR, and TCRdb's table has in-frame clones only and misses some. The table has 6,500 to 10,000 clones, approximately 86% seen once. There are 14 residues in the CDR3. The V gene's germline CDR1 is MNHEY and CDR2 SMNVEV (reference sequence). J lost 4 bases, V lost 5 bases, and 5 bases had no gene match. As regards this clone: The antigen remains undetermined.

General study findings and limits: Unlike CD8+ TCR diversity, which did not rise significantly by C4D1, CD4+ TCR diversity did. Newly diagnosed patients reportedly trailed healthy donors in baseline TCR diversity. Patients who responded completely had about the same baseline diversity as newly diagnosed patients.

This TCR derives from a human donor with classical Hodgkin lymphoma. The sequencing used CD8+ T cells from blood, collected at baseline. The V gene is TRBV27, the J gene TRBJ2-5; 9 nucleotides align to TRBD2. CDR3 DNA: TGTGCCAGCAGTCCGCAGCGGGAGGTAGAGACCCAGTACTTC. Translating gives CASSPQREVETQYF.